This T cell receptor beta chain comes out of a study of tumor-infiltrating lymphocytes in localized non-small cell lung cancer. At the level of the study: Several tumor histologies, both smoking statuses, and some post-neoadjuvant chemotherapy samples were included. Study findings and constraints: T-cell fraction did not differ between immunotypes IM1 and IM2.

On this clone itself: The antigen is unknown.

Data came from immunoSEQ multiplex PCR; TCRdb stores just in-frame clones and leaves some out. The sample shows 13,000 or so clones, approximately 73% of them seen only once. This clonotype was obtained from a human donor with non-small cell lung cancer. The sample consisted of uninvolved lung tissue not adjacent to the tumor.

CDR3 region: CASSLPLGQANEKLFF. The CDR3 region has the DNA TGCGCCAGCAGCCTACCCCTGGGACAGGCTAATGAAAAACTGTTTTTT. The rearrangement links TRBV5-1 to TRBJ1-4, with 8 positions matching TRBD1. Germline V lookup: CDR1 SGHRS, CDR2 YFSETQ. CDR3 size: 16 residues. Trimming at V came to 4 bases and at J to 3 bases, leaving 8 bases not matched to a gene.